The rows below give T cell receptor beta chains drawn from one sample of a study of post-analysis software for immune sequencing data. MiXCR, applied by TCRdb to the PCR reads, yields one record per CDR3 protein. The sample lists 650,000 to 850,000 distinct CDR3 sequences; around 53% were seen once. Material for sequencing was blood. The receptors derive from a girl aged 10-17 years with multiple sclerosis. Both conserved end residues are part of each CDR3. The order of the fields is D gene, V gene, clone size, J gene, CDR3 DNA, CDR3 protein. The D gene is left open where the match is weak. For some rows the clone size is stated as once, few or many, or as a class when expanded; others skip it.

-	TRBV5-1	-	TRBJ2-6	TGCGCCAGCAGCTTGGGCCCATTTAAGTCCTTCGGGGCCAACGTCCTGACTTTC	CASSLGPFKSFGANVLTF
-	TRBV6-1	-	TRBJ1-1	TGTGCCAGCCCCAAGGGGCGTGGGAACACTGAAGCTTTCTTT	CASPKGRGNTEAFF
-	TRBV7-2	few	TRBJ1-6	TGTGCCAGCAGCTTATACCCGGACAGAGGGATTTCACCCCTCCACTTT	CASSLYPDRGISPLHF
-	TRBV7-3	once	TRBJ2-7	TGTGCCAGCAGCCACGACTTTTCCTACGAGCAGTACTTC	CASSHDFSYEQYF
-	TRBV4-1	once	TRBJ2-7	TGCGCCAGCAGCCAAGATAGTACCAGCGGTGCCTACGAGCAGTACTTC	CASSQDSTSGAYEQYF
-	TRBV29-1	-	TRBJ2-1	TGCAGCGTTGAAACGGGGGCAGACAATGAGCAGTTCTTC	CSVETGADNEQFF
-	TRBV2	-	TRBJ2-7	TGTGCCAGCGGCGTGGGACGGAGTGAGCAGTACTTC	CASGVGRSEQYF
-	TRBV7-9	-	TRBJ1-2	TGTGCCAGCAGCTCTCAGACAGAAGGCTACACCTTC	CASSSQTEGYTF
-	TRBV3-1	once	TRBJ2-1	TGTGCCAGCAGTCGCCAGACAGCCTACAATGAGCAGTTCTTC	CASSRQTAYNEQFF
-	TRBV6-2/TRBV6-3	-	TRBJ1-5	TGTGCCAGCAGCCCCTACTCCGGGACGGGACTTTTCGGCAATCAGCCCCAGCATTTT	CASSPYSGTGLFGNQPQHF
TRBD2	TRBV12-3/TRBV12-4	-	TRBJ2-7	TGTGCCAGCAGCCCCGGGGAAGCGGGACCGTACTTC	CASSPGEAGPYF
-	TRBV20-1	-	TRBJ2-7	TGCAGTGCTAGACCCACCCAGTCCTACGAGCAGTACTTC	CSARPTQSYEQYF
-	TRBV4-1	-	TRBJ2-7	TGCGCCAGCAGCCGTGGGGACGGCTCCTACGAGCAGTACTTC	CASSRGDGSYEQYF
-	TRBV5-1	-	TRBJ1-2	TGCGCCAGCAGCTTGCGGCAGGGTTCAAACTATGGCTACACCTTC	CASSLRQGSNYGYTF
TRBD1	TRBV7-2	few	TRBJ2-4	TGTGCCAGCAGCTCACAGGGGGCTCAAGAGCAGTACTTC	CASSSQGAQEQYF
-	TRBV5-1	few	TRBJ2-4	TGCGCCAGCAGCTCGCCAGGGGCTCTAGCCAAAAACATTCAGTACTTC	CASSSPGALAKNIQYF
-	TRBV29-1	-	TRBJ2-3	TGCAGCGTTGGCCAGGGATCGGATACGCAGTATTTT	CSVGQGSDTQYF
TRBD1	TRBV7-9	few	TRBJ2-7	TGTGCCAGCAGCCCCTGGACAGGGGGCGCGTTAGACGAGCAGTACTTC	CASSPWTGGALDEQYF
TRBD1	TRBV3-1	-	TRBJ2-7	TGTGCCAGCAGCCATCGACAGGGGAGCTCCTACGAGCAGTACTTC	CASSHRQGSSYEQYF
-	TRBV20-1	few	TRBJ2-5	TGCAGTGCTGCTGACCCGGCTGCGCAGTACTTC	CSAADPAAQYF
-	TRBV7-6	-	TRBJ2-3	TGTGCCAGCAGCTCCCTTTTGTTGGGAGGCACAGATACGCAGTATTTT	CASSSLLLGGTDTQYF
-	TRBV3-1	-	TRBJ2-1	TGTGCCAGCAGCTCTAGCGTGGATGAGCAGTTCTTC	CASSSSVDEQFF
TRBD1	TRBV20-1	-	TRBJ2-3	TGCAGTGCTAATTTCGGACAGGGTTACACAGATACGCAGTATTTT	CSANFGQGYTDTQYF
TRBD2	TRBV14	few	TRBJ2-5	TGTGCCAGCAGCCGGACGACTAGCGGGAGAGAGACCCAGTACTTC	CASSRTTSGRETQYF
-	TRBV12-3/TRBV12-4	-	TRBJ2-7	TGTGCCAGCAGCATAGAGAGGGAGCAGTACTTC	CASSIEREQYF
-	TRBV6-5	-	TRBJ1-5	TGTGCCAGCAGTCCCACCGGGATTATCAATCAGCCCCAGCATTTT	CASSPTGIINQPQHF
-	TRBV6-5	-	TRBJ2-7	TGTGCCAGCAGTTACTCCTGGACAGCCTACGAGCAGTACTTC	CASSYSWTAYEQYF
-	TRBV5-6	-	TRBJ1-5	TGTGCCAGCAGTCGGACCGAACTTGGCAATCAGCCCCAGCATTTT	CASSRTELGNQPQHF
TRBD2	TRBV7-9	-	TRBJ2-3	TGTGCCAGCAACCCACCGGGACTAGCAACAGATACGCAGTATTTT	CASNPPGLATDTQYF
TRBD2	TRBV7-2	few	TRBJ2-7	TGTGCCAGCAGCCGCGGGGGACTAAACTACGAGCAGTACTTC	CASSRGGLNYEQYF
-	TRBV13	once	TRBJ1-1	TGTGCCAGCAGCTTAATCTTCGCAGGGACGGCTGAAGCTTTCTTT	CASSLIFAGTAEAFF